This TCR beta chain derives from a study of CD8 T cells in ankylosing spondylitis. Germline CDR1 SQVTM, CDR2 ANQGSEA. V lost 6 bases to trimming and J lost 5 bases, with 13 bases between them. This CDR3 is built from 12 residues. Each TCR beta library was made by quantitative 5'-RACE that incorporated molecular barcodes. TCRdb itself ran the 5' RACE reads through MiXCR, one entry per CDR3 protein. This table has 250,000 or so distinct CDR3 sequences, under 30% appearing once. Worth noting for this clonotype: The target antigen is unknown.

Notes on the study in general: Ankylosing spondylitis blood appeared to carry a characteristic TCR beta motif of roughly 8 highly homologous variants. Earlier studies detected some motif variants in reactive arthritis synovial fluid and blood. The authors reported significant enrichment of disease-linked clones in matched ankylosing spondylitis synovial fluid.

This sequence joins TRBV29-1 and TRBJ1-1; D might be TRBD1 (6 bases). Sequenced sample: blood, either unsorted or a sorted T cell fraction (not recorded which). The clonotype comes from a male donor with ankylosing spondylitis or in good health (not recorded which). This CDR3 reads CSVVGGETEAFF. The CDR3 DNA reads TGCAGCGTCGTTGGGGGCGAGACTGAAGCTTTCTTT.